This T cell receptor (beta chain) was obtained from a study of beta chain features in type 1 diabetes. Purity (above 95%) was reached by all sorted populations. The isolated RNA, all of it, was reverse transcribed, so expressed TCRB transcripts were what got sequenced. Generated by immunoSEQ multiplex PCR, the TCRdb table keeps only in-frame clones and is missing some. Here the sample spans roughly 350,000 clones, more than 9.5% being singletons. The V end lost 0 bases, the J end lost 5 bases, and 12 bases lay between the germline ends. Looked up from germline, CDR1 is SGHNT and CDR2 is YYREEE (reference sequence). The CDR3 is 14 residues long.

This TCR came from a woman in her thirties in good health. Sequences were obtained from naive CD4+ T cells from blood. V and J are TRBV5-4 and TRBJ2-7; a possible D gene is TRBD1 (6 bases). This CDR3 is CASSLATGLNEQYF. The CDR3 nucleotides are TGTGCCAGCAGCTTGGCTACAGGGCTCAACGAGCAGTACTTC.